Reported below is one T cell receptor (beta chain). This sample stems from a study of tumor-infiltrating lymphocytes in primary liver carcinoma. The overall study: There were tumors of stage T1-T3 N0M0, each 4.2 to 10 cm across.

V gave up 7 bases and J gave up 3 bases, with 19 bases separating them. The CDR3 spans 16 residues. The germline V gene encodes CDR1 MDHEN and CDR2 SYDVKM. Co-extracting RNA and DNA was done with about 17-31 mg of unsorted bulk tissue as input. There were only treatment-naive patients, all with chronic HBV infection. Every tumor sample analyzed contained over 85% viable tumor cells. A constant-region primer served to make TCR beta cDNA from about 0.5 ug total RNA. Researchers made the TCR beta libraries by running three nested multiplex PCR rounds with slightly modified ARM-PCR. It was with TRBV1-TRBV30 forward primers and a C-beta reverse primer that the first two PCR rounds were run, at 10 to 11 cycles each. TCRdb used MiXCR to reprocess the multiplex PCR reads, holding one entry per CDR3 protein. This table holds some 190,000 distinct CDR3 sequences, about 82% found once.

This chain joins TRBV28 and TRBJ1-3; D is uncertain. The sequence was obtained from a middle-aged man with primary liver carcinoma and hepatitis B virus infection. Material: tumor tissue from primary liver carcinoma. In DNA form, the CDR3 reads TGTGCCAGCACCCTCTCCCTGGTAGGGAGTGGAAACACCATATATTTT. This encodes CASTLSLVGSGNTIYF.